The rows below give T cell receptor beta chains drawn from one sample of a study of blood T cell repertoires in COVID-19. Profiled with immunoSEQ multiplex PCR; TCRdb holds only in-frame clones, not every one. The repertoire includes 350,000 to 450,000 clones, around four fifths of them detected once, and over 4.5% sits in the top ten. Sample: PBMCs or T cells enriched from blood (not recorded which). The receptors were sampled from a woman aged 50 to 60 who had recovered from COVID-19. CDR3s include the opening cysteine and the closing phenylalanine or tryptophan. The order of the fields is V gene, clone size, J gene, D gene, CDR3 protein, CDR3 DNA. A D gene is named only where the DNA matches it firmly. Clone size is stated in some rows and not others, as once, few, many or a class when expanded.

V: TRBV28
size: .
J: TRBJ2-3
D: TRBD2
CDR3: CASSSNIWEGRTDTQYF
DNA: TGTGCCAGCAGTTCCAACATCTGGGAGGGGAGAACAGATACGCAGTATTTT

V: TRBV2
size: once
J: TRBJ2-1
D: TRBD2
CDR3: CASRERGHYNEQFF
DNA: TGTGCCAGCAGGGAGCGGGGGCACTACAATGAGCAGTTCTTC

V: TRBV7-2
size: once
J: TRBJ2-3
D: TRBD1
CDR3: CASSYQGARDTQYF
DNA: TGTGCCAGCAGCTATCAGGGGGCGCGAGATACGCAGTATTTT

V: TRBV12-3/TRBV12-4
size: .
J: TRBJ2-1
D: .
CDR3: CANTRGNEQFF
DNA: TGTGCCAACACCCGGGGAAATGAGCAGTTCTTC

V: TRBV12-3/TRBV12-4
size: .
J: TRBJ1-2
D: TRBD1
CDR3: CASRPTGGGYTF
DNA: TGTGCCAGCAGGCCGACAGGGGGGGGCTACACCTTC

V: TRBV19
size: few
J: TRBJ1-5
D: .
CDR3: CASMVRGGNQPQHF
DNA: TGTGCCAGTATGGTCAGGGGAGGCAATCAGCCCCAGCATTTT

V: TRBV19
size: .
J: TRBJ1-1
D: TRBD1
CDR3: CASSTRQGYTEAFF
DNA: TGTGCCAGTAGTACCCGACAGGGATACACTGAAGCTTTCTTT

V: TRBV7-7
size: .
J: TRBJ2-5
D: .
CDR3: CASSLGSGSWGLQETQYF
DNA: TGTGCTAGCAGCTTAGGGTCAGGGAGTTGGGGGCTCCAAGAGACCCAGTACTTC

V: TRBV7-2
size: .
J: TRBJ1-5
D: .
CDR3: CASSSQGLENQPQHF
DNA: TGTGCCAGCAGCTCACAGGGTTTGGAGAATCAGCCCCAGCATTTT

V: TRBV5-4
size: .
J: TRBJ1-6
D: .
CDR3: CASSWEQAGSYNSPLHF
DNA: TGTGCCAGCAGCTGGGAACAGGCAGGCTCCTATAATTCACCCCTCCACTTT

V: TRBV20-1
size: .
J: TRBJ2-7
D: TRBD2
CDR3: CSASSAGASEQYF
DNA: TGCAGTGCTAGTTCAGCGGGAGCCAGCGAGCAGTACTTC

V: TRBV18
size: few
J: TRBJ2-7
D: TRBD1
CDR3: CASSPPGTGYFEQYF
DNA: TGTGCCAGCTCACCACCCGGGACAGGGTATTTCGAGCAGTACTTC

V: TRBV29-1
size: .
J: TRBJ2-3
D: TRBD2
CDR3: CSVGPGLPTDTQYF
DNA: TGCAGCGTTGGGCCGGGACTACCGACAGATACGCAGTATTTT

V: TRBV27
size: .
J: TRBJ1-1
D: TRBD1
CDR3: CASSLLRTGVNTEAFF
DNA: TGTGCCAGCAGTTTACTCAGAACAGGGGTGAACACTGAAGCTTTCTTT